This T cell receptor beta chain was retrieved from a study of blood T cell repertoires in COVID-19. Study information: From T cells, B-cell-depleted T cells, or PBMCs came the material, which was cDNA or gDNA.

This clone was found once. Trimming removed 4 bases from V and 2 bases from J; junction bases left unmatched: 2. CDR1 is SGHDN and CDR2 is FVKESK in the germline V gene. The CDR3 is 14 residues long. Libraries were prepared by immunoSEQ multiplex PCR; TCRdb keeps only in-frame clonotypes and omits some of them. The profile shows about 220,000 clones, approximately 86% of them singletons. Allocation to cohorts depended on clinical history reported by the participants. The TCR comes from a woman between 45 and 60 years old with acute COVID-19. The chain joins TRBV14 to TRBJ2-7; 10 nucleotides align to TRBD2. The specimen was PBMCs or T cells enriched from blood (not recorded which). The CDR3 sequence: CASSRGLAAYEQYF. The CDR3 DNA reads as TGTGCCAGCAGCCGAGGACTAGCGGCCTACGAGCAGTACTTC.